The rows below give T cell receptor beta chains drawn from one sample of a study of human T cells and chemical hapten exposure. TCRdb re-analysed the RACE reads in MiXCR, keeping a single row per CDR3 protein. Of around 300,000 distinct CDR3 sequences listed, approximately 5% are singletons. The sequencing used whole blood, collected in connection with sensitization to the hapten diphenylcyclopropenone (DPC). These receptor sequences come from a woman aged 18 to 35 with alopecia areata. Some clones in this sample may be carry-over from other donors' samples. Each CDR3 is given with its conserved first and last residue. A D gene is named only where the DNA matches it firmly. Size values are once, few and many counts, or a class for expanded clones, and some rows have none.

clone_size	v_call	d_call	j_call	cdr3_nt	cdr3_aa
many	TRBV12-3/TRBV12-4	-	TRBJ1-5	TGTGCCAGCAGTGGTAGCAATCAGCCCCAGCATTTT	CASSGSNQPQHF
-	TRBV12-3/TRBV12-4	-	TRBJ1-2	TGTGCCAGCAGCCCCTGGACGGTCAATGGCTACACCTTC	CASSPWTVNGYTF
many	TRBV20-1	-	TRBJ1-4	TGCAGTGCTAGCCGCACAACTAATGAAAAACTGTTTTTT	CSASRTTNEKLFF
few	TRBV7-2	-	TRBJ1-5	TGTGCCAGCAGCTTACCCCCCGTGGGGGCCGGGCAGCCCCAGCATTTT	CASSLPPVGAGQPQHF
-	TRBV5-4	-	TRBJ2-3	TGTGCCGGACATGGGGCAGATACGCAGTATTTT	CAGHGADTQYF
few	TRBV2	-	TRBJ2-3	-	CASSLRAGGRTDTQYF
-	TRBV20-1	-	TRBJ1-6	TGCAGTGCTAGAGATAGGGCGGTGTATAATTCACCCCTCCACTTT	CSARDRAVYNSPLHF
few	TRBV29-1	TRBD1	TRBJ1-6	TGCAGCGTGAGGGACAGGGATAAAGGACCCCTCCACTTT	CSVRDRDKGPLHF
many	TRBV7-9	TRBD1	TRBJ1-2	TGTGCCAGCAGCCCGACAGTCTATAAACAAACTAGGACAGGGGCTGGCTACACCTTC	CASSPTVYKQTRTGAGYTF
many	TRBV11-2	-	TRBJ1-4	TGTGCCAGCAGCTTAGATGAAAATGAAAAACTGTTTTTT	CASSLDENEKLFF
few	TRBV7-2	-	TRBJ1-6	TGTGCCAGCAGCTTGGGGCCGGAATTCACCCTCCACTTT	CASSLGPEFTLHF
-	TRBV4-1	TRBD1	TRBJ2-1	TGCGCCAGCAGCCAATTCCGGGACAGGTTTAATGAGCAGTTCTTC	CASSQFRDRFNEQFF
many	TRBV20-1	-	TRBJ1-1	TGCAGTGCTAGTGACCAGGCACTCCCAAAAGCTTTCTTT	CSASDQALPKAFF
few	TRBV6-2/TRBV6-3	-	TRBJ2-3	TGTGCCAGCACCCGAACCGGCACAGATACGCAGTATTTT	CASTRTGTDTQYF
few	TRBV25-1	TRBD1	TRBJ2-1	TGTGCCAGCAGTAGGACAGGATCTAATGAGCAGTTCTTC	CASSRTGSNEQFF
many	TRBV6-5	TRBD1	TRBJ1-2	TGTGCCAACAGCCGGACAGGACCAAATGGCTACACCTTC	CANSRTGPNGYTF
many	TRBV7-2	-	TRBJ2-5	TGTGCCAGCAGCCCGTGGGCGGGGAATCAAGAGACCCAGTACTTC	CASSPWAGNQETQYF
-	TRBV12-3/TRBV12-4	-	TRBJ1-1	TGTGCCAGCAGTATGATGGAGGGGAAGACTGAAGCTTTCTTT	CASSMMEGKTEAFF
many	TRBV5-1	-	TRBJ2-3	TGCGCCAGCACTTACACAGATACGCAGTATTTT	CASTYTDTQYF
-	TRBV18	-	TRBJ2-5	TGTGCCAGCTCACCCGCTAATCAGGGCCTCCAAGAGACCCAGTACTTC	CASSPANQGLQETQYF
few	TRBV6-5	-	TRBJ1-4	TGTGCCAGCAGTTCCCACGGTAATGAAAAACTGTTTTTT	CASSSHGNEKLFF
-	TRBV29-1	-	TRBJ1-1	TGCAGCGTTGAAGGTTTCGTAAGGCCGGGACTCCTGGGCACTGAAGCTTTCTTT	CSVEGFVRPGLLGTEAFF
-	TRBV29-1	TRBD1	TRBJ2-7	TGCAGCGTTTGGGGGACAGGGGCCTACGAGCAGTACTTC	CSVWGTGAYEQYF
-	TRBV6-5	-	TRBJ1-2	TGTGCCAGCAGTCACTCCCCTACAGGAAAGGTCTATGGCTACACCTTC	CASSHSPTGKVYGYTF
many	TRBV11-3	TRBD1	TRBJ2-1	TGTGCCAGCAGCGCCGGGCAGGGGGTTATCGATGAGCAGTTCTTC	CASSAGQGVIDEQFF
few	TRBV9	TRBD1	TRBJ1-6	TGTGCCAGCAGCGTAGAACCCGACAGGGGCGTAAATTCACCCCTCCACTTT	CASSVEPDRGVNSPLHF
-	TRBV10-3	TRBD1	TRBJ2-3	TGTACCATCAGAGACAGGGGGATCGGCACAGATACGCAGTATTTT	CTIRDRGIGTDTQYF
many	TRBV4-3	TRBD2	TRBJ2-7	TGCGCCAGCAGCCAAGTGGTCGCGGGGGCCTACGAGCAGTACTTC	CASSQVVAGAYEQYF
many	TRBV4-3	-	TRBJ1-1	TGCGCCAGCAGCCAAGAAGCCCTCTCGGCCGCTGAAGCTTTCTTT	CASSQEALSAAEAFF
many	TRBV12-3/TRBV12-4	-	TRBJ1-1	TGTGCCAGCAGTTTAGGGGGGAACACTGAAGCTTTCTTT	CASSLGGNTEAFF
many	TRBV12-3/TRBV12-4	TRBD1	TRBJ2-2	TGTGCCAGCAGGGGGGACAGGGGGCAAACCGGGGAGCTGTTTTTT	CASRGDRGQTGELFF
-	TRBV4-3	-	TRBJ2-7	TGCGCCAGCAGCCAAGACGGGGGGCGGACTCAGTACTTC	CASSQDGGRTQYF
-	TRBV6-6	TRBD1	TRBJ1-1	TGTGCCAGCACCCGGGTCAGGGGGTTGATCACTGAAGCTTTCTTT	CASTRVRGLITEAFF
many	TRBV4-3	TRBD2	TRBJ2-3	TGCGCCAGCAGCCAAGAGGGTCCAGCGGGGGTCACAGATACGCAGTATTTT	CASSQEGPAGVTDTQYF
many	TRBV12-3/TRBV12-4	TRBD1	TRBJ1-1	TGTGCCAGCAGTTCGACAGGGAGGGGCACTGAAGCTTTCTTT	CASSSTGRGTEAFF
many	TRBV28	-	TRBJ2-3	TGTGCCAGCAGTCCGGTTGGGGTACCCTTAACAGATACGCAGTATTTT	CASSPVGVPLTDTQYF
many	TRBV7-8	-	TRBJ2-2	TGTGCCAGCAGCTTAAGGCAGACCGGGGAGCTGTTTTTT	CASSLRQTGELFF
few	TRBV5-6	-	TRBJ2-3	TGTGCCAGCAGCTTGGTAAGGCAGGGGATCGGCGTTGATACGCAGTATTTT	CASSLVRQGIGVDTQYF
-	TRBV20-1	-	TRBJ1-1	TGCAGTGCTAAAAGGGGGAACATGAACACTGAAGCTTTCTTT	CSAKRGNMNTEAFF
-	TRBV20-1	TRBD1	TRBJ1-5	TGCAGTGCTTTGAGACAGGGGGATCAGCCCCAGCATTTT	CSALRQGDQPQHF